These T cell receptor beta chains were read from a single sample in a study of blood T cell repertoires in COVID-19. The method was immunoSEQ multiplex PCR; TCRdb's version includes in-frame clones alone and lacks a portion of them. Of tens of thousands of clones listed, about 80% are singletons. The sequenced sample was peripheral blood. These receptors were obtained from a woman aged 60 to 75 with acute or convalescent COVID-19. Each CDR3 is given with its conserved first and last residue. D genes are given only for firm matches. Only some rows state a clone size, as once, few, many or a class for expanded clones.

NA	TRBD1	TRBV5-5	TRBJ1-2	CASSGADRAIHGYTF	TGTGCCAGCAGCGGAGCCGACAGGGCTATCCATGGCTACACCTTC
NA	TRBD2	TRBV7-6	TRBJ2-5	CASSLAPRLAGFNRQETQYF	TGTGCCAGCAGCTTAGCCCCCCGACTAGCGGGGTTCAACCGGCAAGAGACCCAGTACTTC
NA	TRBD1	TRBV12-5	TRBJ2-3	CASGLRQGGTDTQYF	TGTGCTAGTGGTTTGCGACAGGGGGGCACAGATACGCAGTATTTT
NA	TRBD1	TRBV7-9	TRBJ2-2	CASSWTGGFTGELFF	TGTGCCAGCAGCTGGACAGGGGGCTTCACCGGGGAGCTGTTTTTT
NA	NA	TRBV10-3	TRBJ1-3	CAISRGSGNTIYF	TGTGCCATCAGCAGGGGATCTGGAAACACCATATATTTT
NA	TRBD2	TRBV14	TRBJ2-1	CASSPPGGTYNEQFF	TGTGCCAGCAGCCCGCCGGGGGGAACCTACAATGAGCAGTTCTTC
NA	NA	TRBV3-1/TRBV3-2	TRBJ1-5	CASSQKLDQPQHF	TGTGCCAGCAGCCAAAAACTCGATCAGCCCCAGCATTTT
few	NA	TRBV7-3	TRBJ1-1	CASSLKANTEAFF	TGTGCCAGCAGCTTAAAAGCGAACACTGAAGCTTTCTTT
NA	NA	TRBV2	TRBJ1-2	CASNLGGGYYGYTF	TGTGCCAGCAACCTCGGCGGAGGGTACTATGGCTACACCTTC
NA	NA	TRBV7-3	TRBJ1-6	CASSFGHLGSPLHF	TGTGCCAGCAGCTTCGGACATTTGGGTTCACCCCTCCACTTT
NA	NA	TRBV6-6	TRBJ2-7	CASSYSGQGGEQYF	TGTGCCAGCAGTTACTCCGGCCAGGGGGGCGAGCAGTACTTC
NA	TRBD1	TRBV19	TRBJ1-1	CASSARGFRTEAFF	TGTGCCAGTAGTGCCAGGGGGTTTCGGACTGAAGCTTTCTTT
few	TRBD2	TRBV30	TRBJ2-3	CAWGRPSGTTDTQYF	TGTGCCTGGGGGAGGCCTAGCGGAACCACAGATACGCAGTATTTT
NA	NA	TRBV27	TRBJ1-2	CASSSSYGQLTGYGYTF	TGTGCCAGCAGTTCTTCTTATGGACAGCTAACTGGGTATGGCTACACCTTC
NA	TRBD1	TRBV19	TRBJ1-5	CASSTATGTGSNQPQHF	TGTGCCAGTAGTACCGCCACCGGGACAGGGAGCAATCAGCCCCAGCATTTT
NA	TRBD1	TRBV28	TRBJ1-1	CASSLSSQGRNTEAFF	TGTGCCAGCAGTTTATCCTCACAGGGGAGGAACACTGAAGCTTTCTTT
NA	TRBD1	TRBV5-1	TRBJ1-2	CASSSGTGEGYTF	TGCGCCAGCAGCTCTGGGACAGGAGAGGGCTACACCTTC
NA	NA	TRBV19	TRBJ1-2	CASSPQGTNYGYTF	TGTGCCAGTAGTCCCCAGGGAACTAACTATGGCTACACCTTC
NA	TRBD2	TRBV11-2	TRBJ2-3	CASSPTLLATNTDTQYF	TGTGCCAGCAGCCCCACACTACTAGCGACCAACACAGATACGCAGTATTTT
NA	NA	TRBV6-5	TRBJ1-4	CASILERGGEKLFF	TGTGCCAGCATCCTAGAACGGGGAGGGGAAAAACTGTTTTTT
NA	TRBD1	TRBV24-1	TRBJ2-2	CATSDFGQANTGELFF	TGTGCCACCAGTGATTTCGGACAGGCGAACACCGGGGAGCTGTTTTTT
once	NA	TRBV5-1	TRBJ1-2	CASSLRGEHYGYTF	TGCGCCAGCAGCTTACGCGGGGAGCACTATGGCTACACCTTC
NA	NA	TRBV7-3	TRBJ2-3	CASSPLTGGRDTQYF	TGTGCCAGCAGCCCTCTAACGGGGGGCCGTGATACGCAGTATTTT
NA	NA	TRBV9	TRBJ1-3	CASGRVISGNTIYF	TGTGCCAGCGGGCGGGTGATCTCTGGAAACACCATATATTTT
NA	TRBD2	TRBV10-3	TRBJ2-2	CAISALASGANTGELFF	TGTGCCATCAGTGCCCTGGCTAGCGGGGCGAACACCGGGGAGCTGTTTTTT